A single sample is the source of the 32 T cell receptor beta chains below, sequenced in a study of cytomegalovirus exposure and HLA in healthy donors. The PCR had 60 Vbeta and 13 Jbeta primers. The table came from immunoSEQ multiplex PCR; TCRdb's copy has only in-frame clones and leaves some out. This table has 140,000 or so clones, around 84% appearing once. Sequencing was done on a sample of PBMCs. These receptors came from a boy aged 2 to 10 in good health and CMV-seronegative.

The chain couples TRBV11-3 to TRBJ2-3; 11 bases agree with TRBD2. Germline lookup yields CDR1 SGHNT and CDR2 YENEEA. The J segment lost 6 bases and the V segment lost 3 bases, leaving 5 bases of the junction unmatched. This CDR3 spans 15 amino acids. The CDR3 here is CASSFLAGGRDTQYF. The CDR3 coding sequence is TGTGCCAGCAGCTTCTTAGCGGGAGGGAGGGATACGCAGTATTTT.

The chain combines TRBV28 with TRBJ1-1, with D perhaps matching TRBD1 (5 bases). V was cut by 6 bases and J by 5 bases, with 16 bases left in between. CDR3 length: 14 amino acids. Per the germline V gene, CDR1 is MDHEN and CDR2 is SYDVKM. The CDR3 sequence: CASSQGVEVTEAFF. CDR3 nucleotide sequence: TGTGCCAGCAGCCAAGGGGTAGAGGTAACTGAAGCTTTCTTT.

This chain joins TRBV11-1 and TRBJ2-3, with 8 bases aligning to TRBD2. CDR3 length equals 16 residues. Germline V CDR1 and CDR2: SGHAT, FQDESV (reference sequence). J lost 4 bases, V lost 5 bases, and 11 bases had no gene match. CDR3 sequence (DNA): TGTGCCAGCAGCCGCCCTACTAGCGGAGGCCCAGATACGCAGTATTTT. It translates to CASSRPTSGGPDTQYF.

The chain carries TRBV14 and TRBJ1-1; D unclear. The CDR3 runs to 15 residues. From germline, CDR1 is SGHDN and CDR2 FVKESK. V shed 3 bases and J shed 2 bases, with 13 bases lying between them. CDR3 DNA sequence: TGTGCCAGCAGCCATTTTGCGAGGAGCAACACTGAAGCTTTCTTT. Protein: CASSHFARSNTEAFF.

This clone appeared once. The rearrangement uses TRBV7-2 and TRBJ2-5; no definite D call. The CDR3 length is 13 residues. Trimming shortened V by 5 bases and J by 2 bases, and 9 bases separated the two germline ends. Germline V gives CDR1 SGHTA, CDR2 FQGNSA. This chain's CDR3 is CASSQVVQETQYF. CDR3 in DNA: TGTGCCAGCAGCCAGGTCGTACAAGAGACCCAGTACTTC.

V usage is TRBV13 and J usage is TRBJ2-1, with TRBD2 identical over 7 bases. Per the germline V gene, CDR1 is PRHDT and CDR2 is FYEKMQ (reference sequence). The CDR3 has 15 amino acids. The V gene end was trimmed by 3 bases and the J gene end by 1 base; junction bases not matched to a gene: 3. CDR3 sequence (DNA): TGTGCCAGCAGCTTGAGGGGAGGGTCCTACAATGAGCAGTTCTTC. Its translation is CASSLRGGSYNEQFF.

A single count supports this clone. This chain connects TRBV5-8 to TRBJ1-5; 10 nucleotides align to TRBD1. The CDR3 consists of 16 residues. The germline gives CDR1 SGHTS, CDR2 YDEGEE. J lost 2 bases, V lost 4 bases, and 6 bases had no gene match. CDR3 sequence (DNA): TGTGCCAGCAGCGTCCGGGACAGGGGTGGCAATCAGCCCCAGCATTTT. It is translated as CASSVRDRGGNQPQHF.

The gene calls are TRBV9 and TRBJ2-7; tentatively, D is TRBD2 (5 bases). Germline CDR1 SGDLS, CDR2 YYNGEE. The V end was cut by 4 bases, the J end by 1 base, with 12 bases between. This CDR3 has 14 residues. The CDR3 reads CASSPSTGSYEQYF. The CDR3 region has the DNA TGTGCCAGCAGCCCCTCAACGGGGTCCTACGAGCAGTACTTC.

This chain connects TRBV5-1 to TRBJ1-1, with D possibly TRBD1 on 5 matching bases. The CDR3 totals 14 residues. The V and J ends lost 4 bases and 2 bases respectively, with 12 bases between them. Germline CDR1 SGHRS, CDR2 YFSETQ. Here the CDR3 reads CASSVDQGNTEAFF. The DNA for the CDR3 is TGCGCCAGCAGCGTGGATCAGGGAAACACTGAAGCTTTCTTT.

The rearrangement joins TRBV19 to TRBJ1-2; 11 nucleotides align to TRBD1. The ends lost 5 bases at V and 6 bases at J; junction bases unmatched: 8. The CDR3 loop spans 15 amino acids. CDR1 and CDR2 (germline): LNHDA, SQIVND (reference sequence). The CDR3 bases are TGTGCCAGTAGTTTCCCCGGACAGGGGGCGGATGGCTACACCTTC. Translating it yields CASSFPGQGADGYTF.

The chain is built from TRBV7-3 and TRBJ2-1; 10 bases are shared with TRBD2. This CDR3 comprises 14 residues. The germline V gene encodes CDR1 SGHTA and CDR2 FQGTGA. With V trimmed by 4 bases and J by 9 bases, 6 bases remained unmatched. The CDR3, as DNA: TGTGCCAGCAGCTCTAGCGGGAGCGACGGTGAGCAGTTCTTC. Its translation: CASSSSGSDGEQFF.

The rearrangement uses TRBV4-2 and TRBJ2-3; 9 nucleotides agree with TRBD2. With V trimmed by 1 base and J by 7 bases, 15 bases remained unmatched. The length of the CDR3 is 18 residues. Germline-derived CDR1 and CDR2 are LGHNA and YNFKEQ. This CDR3 reads CASSQGLVAAGGPYTQYF. CDR3 nucleotides: TGTGCCAGCAGCCAAGGCTTAGTGGCGGCGGGAGGGCCTTATACGCAGTATTTT.

The V call is TRBV6-1, the J call TRBJ2-2; D might be TRBD2 (5 bases). CDR3 length: 12 amino acids. Trimming removed 7 bases at V and 4 bases at J, with 7 bases between. CDR1 is MNHNS, CDR2 SASEGT, per germline. This CDR3 reads CASTAGTGELFF. DNA for the CDR3: TGTGCCAGCACCGCGGGCACCGGGGAGCTGTTTTTT.

This chain uses TRBV11-2 with TRBJ2-7; the D gene is possibly TRBD1 (6 bases). Between the trimmed V and J ends, which lost 5 bases and 4 bases, there was a span of 21 bases. The CDR3 has 16 residues. Germline CDR1 reads SGHAT; CDR2 reads FQNNGV. CDR3 protein: CASSPKLRDTRYEQYF. CDR3 in DNA: TGTGCCAGCAGCCCTAAACTCCGGGACACCCGTTACGAGCAGTACTTC. The whole variable domain, remainder taken from reference TRBV11-2 and TRBJ2-7, is EAGVAQSPRYKIIEKRQSVAFWCNPISGHATLYWYQQILGQGPKLLIQFQNNGVVDDSQLPKDRFSAERLKGVDSTLKIQPAKLEDSAVYLCASSPKLRDTRYEQYFGPGTRLTVT.

The chain recombines TRBV27 with TRBJ2-5; D perhaps matches TRBD2 (5 bases). The germline V and J ends were trimmed by 5 bases and 7 bases, with 11 bases remaining between them. The germline V gene encodes CDR1 MNHEY and CDR2 SMNVEV (reference sequence). The CDR3 is 12 amino acids. The CDR3: CASSPRAGTQYF. The CDR3 nucleotides are TGTGCCAGCAGTCCGCGCGCGGGGACCCAGTACTTC.

The chain is built from TRBV27 and TRBJ2-1; TRBD1 matches 11 bases. The CDR3 spans 15 residues. CDR1 MNHEY and CDR2 SMNVEV come from the germline V gene (reference sequence). After removal of 2 bases from V and 9 bases from J, the junction contained 6 bases not matched to a gene. This chain's CDR3 is CASSLLRTGGFEQFF. CDR3 coding DNA: TGTGCCAGCAGTTTACTGAGGACAGGGGGCTTTGAGCAGTTCTTC.

This rearrangement joins TRBV18 to TRBJ1-1, with a tentative D call TRBD1 (6 bases). CDR1 KGHSH and CDR2 LQKENI come from the germline V gene. Between the trimmed V and J ends, which lost 2 bases and 10 bases, there was a span of 14 bases. The CDR3 loop spans 13 amino acids. The CDR3 protein is CASSPEAGGGAFF. CDR3 DNA: TGTGCCAGCTCACCAGAGGCGGGAGGGGGAGCTTTCTTT.

The CDR3 sequence is CASSLVDSTGELFF. As DNA, the CDR3 is TGTGCCAGCAGCTTAGTCGACAGCACCGGGGAGCTGTTTTTT. V gene TRBV11-2 combines with J gene TRBJ2-2, with D possibly matching TRBD1 (5 bases). This CDR3 contains 14 residues. Per the germline V gene, CDR1 is SGHAT and CDR2 is FQNNGV. The germline V and J ends were trimmed by 1 base and 4 bases, with 7 bases remaining between them.

The genes are TRBV7-2 and TRBJ2-1; possibly TRBD2 for D (5 bases). This CDR3 region has 15 residues. Trimming left V 5 bases short and J 2 bases short, with 13 bases between. Germline CDR1 and CDR2: SGHTA and FQGNSA. CDR3 loop: CASSLRLPPYNEQFF. The CDR3 bases are TGTGCCAGCAGCCTCAGACTACCCCCCTACAATGAGCAGTTCTTC. Using reference TRBV7-2 and TRBJ2-1 for the parts outside the CDR3, the full variable domain is GAGVSQSPSNKVTEKGKDVELRCDPISGHTALYWYRQSLGQGLEFLIYFQGNSAPDKSGLPSDRFSAERTGGSVSTLTIQRTQQEDSAVYLCASSLRLPPYNEQFFGPGTRLTVL.

This clone was counted a single time. V gene TRBV7-2 combines with J gene TRBJ2-3; D may be TRBD1 (5 bases). The CDR3 is made up of 15 amino acids. V was shortened by 0 bases and J by 1 base, with 8 bases between the two germline ends. The V gene's germline CDR1 is SGHTA and CDR2 FQGNSA. The CDR3 coding sequence is TGTGCCAGCAGCTTAGCGGGGCTTCGCACAGATACGCAGTATTTT. Translation gives CASSLAGLRTDTQYF.

The CDR3 DNA reads as TGTGCCAGCAGCTTAGTTTCAGTTACAACTAACTATGGCTACACCTTC. Encoded protein: CASSLVSVTTNYGYTF. V usage is TRBV11-2 and J usage is TRBJ1-2; D gene ambiguous. Germline V gene lookup returns CDR1 SGHAT and CDR2 FQNNGV. The CDR3 length is 16 residues. V was trimmed by 1 base and J by 0 bases, leaving 12 bases between them.

J is TRBJ2-5 and V is TRBV7-9; D perhaps matches TRBD2 (5 bases). Trimming took 1 base from V and 3 from J, leaving 12 bases between them. CDR1 and CDR2 (germline): SEHNR, FQNEAQ (reference sequence). CDR3 length: 15 amino acids. The CDR3, as DNA: TGTGCCAGCAGCTTAGACGGAGGTCTGAAAGAGACCCAGTACTTC. Residues: CASSLDGGLKETQYF.

V usage is TRBV7-3 and J usage is TRBJ2-1; 8 bases map to TRBD2. Trimming removed 2 bases from V and 8 bases from J; junction bases left unmatched: 14. In germline, CDR1 is SGHTA, CDR2 FQGTGA. This CDR3 comprises 17 residues. CDR3 sequence reads: CASSLGPAGVGRDEQFF. The CDR3 nucleotides read TGTGCCAGCAGCTTAGGTCCAGCGGGAGTTGGTAGGGATGAGCAGTTCTTC.

This clone was found a few times. The rearrangement uses TRBV2 and TRBJ1-2; 8 positions match TRBD1. The CDR3 runs to 15 residues. Unmatched junction bases numbered 16, after V lost 10 bases and J lost 6 bases. Per germline, CDR1 SNHLY and CDR2 FYNNEI. CDR3 sequence (DNA): TGTGCCAACCCTGGACCCCTCCAGGGGGCGGATGGCTACACCTTC. It yields the protein CANPGPLQGADGYTF. Complete variable domain (other parts from reference TRBV2 and TRBJ1-2): EPEVTQTPSHQVTQMGQEVILRCVPISNHLYFYWYRQILGQKVEFLVSFYNNEISEKSEIFDDQFSVERPDGSNFTLKIRSTKLEDSAMYFCANPGPLQGADGYTFGSGTRLTVV.

The rearrangement uses TRBV7-9 and TRBJ2-7, with 9 bases lining up with TRBD1. The V gene end was trimmed by 5 bases and the J gene end by 7 bases; junction bases not matched to a gene: 12. CDR1 SEHNR and CDR2 FQNEAQ come from the germline V gene (reference sequence). The CDR3 covers 15 residues. CDR3 nucleotide sequence: TGTGCCAGCAGCCCCGGACAGGGGTGGGGGAAAGAGCAGTACTTC. Amino acid sequence: CASSPGQGWGKEQYF.

This clone showed up just a few times. This chain uses TRBV5-6 with TRBJ2-7, with 7 bases matching TRBD2. The germline V gene encodes CDR1 SGHDT and CDR2 YYEEEE. The CDR3 is 14 residues long. V gave up 4 bases and J gave up 6 bases; unmatched junction bases: 10. Written as DNA, the CDR3 is TGTGCCAGCAGCCCGGACGTTGGGGGGGGCGAGCAGTACTTC. Residues: CASSPDVGGGEQYF. Using reference TRBV5-6 and TRBJ2-7 for the parts outside the CDR3, the full variable domain is DAGVTQSPTHLIKTRGQQVTLRCSPKSGHDTVSWYQQALGQGPQFIFQYYEEEERQRGNFPDRFSGHQFPNYSSELNVNALLLGDSALYLCASSPDVGGGEQYFGPGTRLTVT.

The chain carries TRBV7-7 and TRBJ1-3; D unresolved. The DNA end is more similar to TRBJ2-2, so the J call may be wrong. The CDR3 totals 14 residues. Germline V gene sequence: CDR1 SSHAT, CDR2 FNYEAQ (reference sequence). Here the CDR3 DNA reads TGTGCCAGCAGCTTAGCGGCCAACACCGGGGAGCTGTTTTTT. It translates to CASSLAANTGELFF.

The chain employs TRBV6-1 and TRBJ2-5; D is uncertain. The J call is in doubt because the DNA end fits TRBJ2-7 better. Germline loops: CDR1 MNHNS, CDR2 SASEGT. The CDR3 consists of 14 residues. For the CDR3, the DNA is TGTGCCAGCAGTGAAATGGTACAGACCTACGAGCAGTACTTC. It encodes CASSEMVQTYEQYF.

V gene TRBV18 combines with J gene TRBJ2-7; 10 positions agree with TRBD1. The germline V gene has CDR1 KGHSH and CDR2 LQKENI. This CDR3 contains 15 residues. The ends lost 3 bases at V and 4 bases at J; junction bases unmatched: 6. The CDR3 is CASSPLTGGAYEQYF. CDR3 bases: TGTGCCAGCTCACCCCTGACAGGGGGCGCGTACGAGCAGTACTTC.

The chain carries TRBV10-3 and TRBJ1-1; TRBD1 matches at 11 bases. This CDR3 is 16 amino acids long. Germline V gene lookup returns CDR1 ENHRY and CDR2 SYGVKD. V trimming: 2 bases; J trimming: 6 bases; junction bases outside the gene matches: 8. The CDR3 protein is CAISERTGGLGSEAFF. CDR3 nucleotide sequence: TGTGCCATCAGTGAGCGGACAGGGGGCTTGGGTTCTGAAGCTTTCTTT.

The rearrangement uses TRBV27 and TRBJ2-3, with 11 bases fitting TRBD2. CDR1 MNHEY and CDR2 SMNVEV come from the germline V gene (reference sequence). The CDR3 sequence is 16 residues long. The V segment lost 1 base and the J segment 3 bases; nucleotides outside the gene matches: 3. Here the CDR3 reads CASSLFLAGGTDTQYF. The CDR3 DNA sequence: TGTGCCAGCAGTTTATTCCTAGCGGGAGGTACAGATACGCAGTATTTT.

The chain couples TRBV9 to TRBJ2-7; maybe TRBD1 (6 bases). The germline V gene has CDR1 SGDLS and CDR2 YYNGEE. Trimming left V 4 bases short and J 1 base short, with 27 bases between. CDR3 length: 19 amino acids. The CDR3 spells CASSRYGRGWPISSYEQYF. The CDR3 coding sequence is TGTGCCAGCAGCCGATATGGCAGGGGATGGCCAATAAGTTCCTACGAGCAGTACTTC.